This entry lists 22 T cell receptor beta chains sequenced from one sample in a study of human T cells and chemical hapten exposure. As for time point: pre-sensitization, week 0. The treatment: therapeutic diphenylcyclopropenone sensitization with weekly scalp DPC. Each CDR3 protein is one row after TCRdb ran MiXCR on the RACE reads. The data hold under 300,000 distinct CDR3 sequences, with over 8% observed a single time. Here the sequenced sample was whole blood, taken in connection with sensitization to the hapten diphenylcyclopropenone (DPC). These receptor sequences come from a woman between 35 and 50 years old with alopecia areata. Some clones in this sample may be carry-over from other donors' samples.

This clonotype has more than one count but fewer than ten. This sequence joins TRBV12-3 or TRBV12-4 and TRBJ2-5; D may be TRBD2 (6 bases). The CDR3 contains 15 residues. Deletions cut 5 bases from V and 2 bases from J, with 15 bases between. The CDR3 is CASSPMGLIQETQYF. In nucleotides, the CDR3 is TGTGCCAGCAGTCCCATGGGACTGATACAAGAGACCCAGTACTTC.

CDR3 sequence reads: CASSRPPSGFSGANVLTF. The DNA of the CDR3 is TGCGCCAGCAGCCGCCCCCCTTCCGGATTCTCTGGGGCCAACGTCCTGACTTTC. The V call is TRBV5-1, the J call TRBJ2-6; no clear D. The CDR3 has 18 amino acids. Trimming shortened V by 4 bases and J by 0 bases, and 17 bases separated the two germline ends. Germline V gene data show CDR1 as SGHRS and CDR2 as YFSETQ.

Here the CDR3 DNA reads TGTGCCAGCAGCTTCGACAGGGGTAATCAGCCCCAGCATTTT. Translated, it gives CASSFDRGNQPQHF. The chain uses TRBV12-3 or TRBV12-4 and TRBJ1-5, with 8 bases identical to TRBD1. The CDR3 consists of 14 residues. V was pared by 6 bases and J by 4 bases, with 5 bases of the junction left unmatched.

This chain links TRBV29-1 with TRBJ1-2; TRBD1 aligns across 8 bases. From germline, CDR1 is SQVTM and CDR2 ANQGSEA. V shed 6 bases, J shed 4 bases, and the junction held 13 bases outside the gene matches. The CDR3 is 15 residues long. The CDR3 DNA sequence: TGCAGCGTCTTAAAGGACAGGGTATCGAGCTATGGCTACACCTTC. Its protein product is CSVLKDRVSSYGYTF.

The rearrangement joins TRBV6-5 to TRBJ1-4; D may be TRBD1 (5 bases). CDR3 length: 13 residues. Per germline, CDR1 MNHEY and CDR2 SVGAGI. The V end was cut by 8 bases, the J end by 4 bases, with 11 bases between. The CDR3 DNA follows: TGTGCCAGCCAGCGGGGCCTTAATGAAAAACTGTTTTTT. Its protein is CASQRGLNEKLFF.

This clonotype was recorded a few times. This chain joins TRBV7-2 and TRBJ1-1, with D perhaps TRBD1 (5 bases). The V end was cut by 1 base, the J end by 8 bases, with 11 bases between. There are 13 residues in the CDR3. In germline, CDR1 is SGHTA, CDR2 FQGNSA. The CDR3 nucleotides are TGTGCCAGCAGCTTAGGTAGGGGCCTAGAAGCTTTCTTT. This sequence encodes CASSLGRGLEAFF.

This clonotype was found a few times. DNA of the CDR3: TGTGCCAGCAGTGTTAGCGAGGGGAATGAGCAGTTCTTC. The encoded protein is CASSVSEGNEQFF. The chain combines TRBV6-2 or TRBV6-3 with TRBJ2-1; D is possibly TRBD1 or TRBD2 (5 bases each). The CDR3 is made up of 13 amino acids. Germline V gene data show CDR1 as MNHEY and CDR2 as SVGEGT. Trimming removed 5 bases from V and 7 bases from J, with 12 bases in between.

V gene TRBV27 combines with J gene TRBJ2-3; 13 nucleotides match TRBD2. The trim removed 5 bases at V and 8 bases at J, leaving 4 bases unmatched. This CDR3 is built from 14 residues. Per the germline V gene, CDR1 is MNHEY and CDR2 is SMNVEV (reference sequence). The CDR3 is CASSPGLAGPTQYF. The CDR3 bases are TGTGCCAGCAGTCCGGGACTAGCGGGACCTACGCAGTATTTT.

The rearrangement links TRBV27 to TRBJ2-7, with D possibly being TRBD1 (6 bases). This CDR3 is built from 14 residues. The germline V gene encodes CDR1 MNHEY and CDR2 SMNVEV (reference sequence). The V gene lost 3 bases and the J gene lost 4 bases, with 13 bases spanning the gap. The CDR3 sequence is CASSFIGQTYEQYF. The CDR3 nucleotides read TGTGCCAGCAGTTTCATCGGACAGACATACGAGCAGTACTTC.

This clonotype occurred a few times. The CDR3 spells CASSKIQGYEQYF. The CDR3 nucleotides are TGTGCCAGCAGTAAGATCCAGGGTTACGAGCAGTACTTC. This sequence joins TRBV6-2 or TRBV6-3 and TRBJ2-7; D might be TRBD1 (5 bases). V lost 5 bases and J lost 4, with 12 bases in between. Germline CDR1 and CDR2: MNHEY and SVGEGT. CDR3 size: 13 residues.

The chain uses TRBV2 and TRBJ2-1, with no clear D. CDR3 length: 13 amino acids. From germline, CDR1 is SNHLY and CDR2 FYNNEI. V lost 9 bases and J lost 0, with 9 bases in between. CDR3 coding DNA: TGTGCCAGTAGTACCAGCTCCTACAATGAGCAGTTCTTC. Its translation: CASSTSSYNEQFF.

This clonotype was found many times. The gene calls are TRBV6-2 or TRBV6-3 and TRBJ1-6; D is possibly TRBD1 (5 bases). The CDR3 is 15 amino acids. The ends were cut back, 5 bases at V and 2 bases at J, with 10 bases in the middle. Germline V CDR1 and CDR2: MNHEY, SVGEGT. CDR3 loop: CASSLRDAYNSPLHF. CDR3 DNA: TGTGCCAGCAGTCTTCGGGACGCCTATAATTCACCCCTCCACTTT.

At least ten counts were recorded for this clonotype. V and J are TRBV3-1 and TRBJ2-1, with a tentative D call TRBD1 (6 bases). Germline loops: CDR1 LGHDT, CDR2 YNNKEL (reference sequence). Between the trimmed V and J ends, which lost 1 base and 2 bases, there was a span of 9 bases. CDR3 length: 15 amino acids. CDR3 bases: TGTGCCAGCAGCCAAGGGCAGGGGACCTACAATGAGCAGTTCTTC. Its translation is CASSQGQGTYNEQFF.

This clonotype appeared a few times. This rearrangement joins TRBV14 to TRBJ1-1; D uncertain. Germline loops: CDR1 SGHDN, CDR2 FVKESK. The CDR3 consists of 14 residues. Trimming cost V 0 bases and J 11 bases, with 16 bases left between them. CDR3 in DNA: TGTGCCAGCAGCCAAGATGGGCTTATAGGATCGGCTTTCTTT. It codes for CASSQDGLIGSAFF.

Comment on this clonotype: The junction does not match germline at one end; this may be a read error. The V and J genes are TRBV7-7 and TRBJ2-1; 9 bases map to TRBD2. CDR3 length: 14 amino acids. Germline CDR1 SSHAT, CDR2 FNYEAQ (reference sequence). The CDR3: CASSPERGVREQFF. In DNA form, the CDR3 reads TGTGCTAGCAGCCCTGAGCGGGGGGTGAGGGAGCAGTTCTTC.

This clonotype was detected ten times or more. The chain employs TRBV4-3 and TRBJ2-3; 7 positions match TRBD2. Germline assignment: CDR1 LGHNA and CDR2 YSLEER. Losses at the gene ends were 6 bases for V and 0 bases for J; bases not matched to a gene: 6. The CDR3 covers 15 residues. The CDR3 loop reads CASRPPAGSTDTQYF. The CDR3 bases are TGCGCCAGCAGGCCGCCAGCGGGAAGCACAGATACGCAGTATTTT.

This clonotype was picked up one time. V usage is TRBV7-9 and J usage is TRBJ1-2, with D hard to call. V was clipped by 4 bases and J by 2 bases, with 11 bases between them. This CDR3 comprises 14 residues. Per the germline V gene, CDR1 is SEHNR and CDR2 is FQNEAQ (reference sequence). The CDR3 coding sequence is TGTGCCAGCAGCTCCACCGCAGGCAACTATGGCTACACCTTC. It specifies CASSSTAGNYGYTF.

Of note for this clonotype: The junction and the germline gene differ at one end; a read error may be behind it. This chain joins TRBV7-8 and TRBJ2-1; D may be TRBD1 (6 bases). This CDR3 region has 14 residues. The germline V gene encodes CDR1 SGHVS and CDR2 FQNEAQ. The CDR3 nucleotides are TGTGCCAGCAGCATAGCCGGGACAAAAAATGAGCAGTTCTTC. Protein product: CASSIAGTKNEQFF.

This clonotype is medium-sized in the sample. The chain has TRBV4-1 and TRBJ1-2; no clear D. The germline V and J ends were trimmed by 0 bases and 0 bases, with 8 bases remaining between them. Germline-derived CDR1 and CDR2 are MGHRA and YSYEKL. The CDR3 runs to 15 residues. The CDR3 DNA follows: TGCGCCAGCAGCCAAGAGACACAGTCTAACTATGGCTACACCTTC. Its protein product is CASSQETQSNYGYTF.

A few counts support this clonotype. The genes are TRBV10-3 and TRBJ1-5, with 8 positions matching TRBD1. The ends lost 5 bases at V and 0 bases at J; junction bases unmatched: 3. This CDR3 is 15 amino acids long. Germline V gene data show CDR1 as ENHRY and CDR2 as SYGVKD. The CDR3 nucleotides are TGTGCCATCAGTATGACAGGGGATAGCAATCAGCCCCAGCATTTT. Encoded protein: CAISMTGDSNQPQHF.

In this sample, this clonotype turned up many times. V is TRBV20-1 and J is TRBJ1-4; D is unclear. Germline CDR1 and CDR2: DFQATT and SNEGSKA (reference sequence). This CDR3 spans 12 amino acids. V lost 3 bases to trimming and J lost 8 bases, with 10 bases between them. CDR3 coding DNA: TGCAGTGCTAGCCGGAGTGGGGAAAAACTGTTTTTT. Amino acids: CSASRSGEKLFF.

This clonotype appeared a few times. The J gene is TRBJ2-7, the V gene TRBV5-1, with D tentatively TRBD1 (6 bases). The CDR3 has 12 amino acids. V was clipped by 4 bases and J by 5 bases, with 10 bases between them. Per germline, CDR1 SGHRS and CDR2 YFSETQ. The CDR3 nucleotides are TGCGCCAGCAGCCTACAGGGCGACGAGCAGTACTTC. Its protein is CASSLQGDEQYF.